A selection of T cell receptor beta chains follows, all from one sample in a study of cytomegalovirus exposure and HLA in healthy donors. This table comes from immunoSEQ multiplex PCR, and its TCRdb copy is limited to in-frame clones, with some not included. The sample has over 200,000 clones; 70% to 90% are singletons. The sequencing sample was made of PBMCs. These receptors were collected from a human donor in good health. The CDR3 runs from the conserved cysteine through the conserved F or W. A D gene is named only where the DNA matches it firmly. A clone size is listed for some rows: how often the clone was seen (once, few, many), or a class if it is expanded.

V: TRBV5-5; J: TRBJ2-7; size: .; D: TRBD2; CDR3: CASSLVSGSREQYF; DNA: TGTGCCAGCAGCTTAGTTAGCGGGAGCCGCGAGCAGTACTTC
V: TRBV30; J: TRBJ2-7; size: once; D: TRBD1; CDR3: CAWSRQGAYEQYF; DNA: TGTGCCTGGAGTCGACAGGGGGCCTACGAGCAGTACTTC
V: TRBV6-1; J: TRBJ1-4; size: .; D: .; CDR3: CASRIEVGEKLFF; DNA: TGTGCCAGCAGAATCGAAGTCGGTGAAAAACTGTTTTTT
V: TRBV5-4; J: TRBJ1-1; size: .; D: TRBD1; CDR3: CASSLETGGRGTEAFF; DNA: TGTGCCAGCAGCCTGGAGACAGGGGGTAGGGGCACTGAAGCTTTCTTT
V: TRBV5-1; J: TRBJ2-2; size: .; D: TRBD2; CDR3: CASSLVGRADTGELFF; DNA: TGCGCCAGCAGCTTGGTCGGGAGGGCCGACACCGGGGAGCTGTTTTTT
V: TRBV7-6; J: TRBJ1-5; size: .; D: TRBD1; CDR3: CASSSGQGAGQPQHF; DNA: TGTGCCAGCAGCTCGGGACAGGGGGCAGGTCAGCCCCAGCATTTT
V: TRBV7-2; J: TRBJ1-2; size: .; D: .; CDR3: CASSSRGHVDGYTF; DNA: TGTGCCAGCAGCTCCAGGGGACACGTGGACGGCTACACCTTC
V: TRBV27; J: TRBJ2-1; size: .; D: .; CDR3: CASSIQTANEQFF; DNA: TGTGCCAGCAGTATTCAGACAGCGAATGAGCAGTTCTTC
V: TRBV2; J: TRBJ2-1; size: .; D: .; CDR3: CASTPMKGRSYNEQFF; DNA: TGTGCCAGCACCCCAATGAAGGGGCGCTCCTACAATGAGCAGTTCTTC
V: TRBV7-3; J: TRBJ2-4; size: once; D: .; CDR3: CASSSARENIQYF; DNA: TGTGCCAGCAGCTCCGCACGGGAAAACATTCAGTACTTC
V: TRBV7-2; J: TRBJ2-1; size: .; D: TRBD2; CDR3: CASSFPAGGRANEQFF; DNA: TGTGCCAGCAGCTTCCCGGCGGGGGGGAGGGCCAATGAGCAGTTCTTC
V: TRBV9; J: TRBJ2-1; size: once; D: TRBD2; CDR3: CASSVGWTSGDNEQFF; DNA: TGTGCCAGCAGCGTAGGTTGGACTAGCGGGGACAATGAGCAGTTCTTC
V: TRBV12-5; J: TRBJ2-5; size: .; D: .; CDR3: CASGPRDISKETQYF; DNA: TGTGCTAGTGGCCCCCGGGACATTTCTAAAGAGACCCAGTACTTC
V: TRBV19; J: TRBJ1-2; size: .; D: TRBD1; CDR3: CASSSQGPNYGYTF; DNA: TGTGCCAGTAGTTCACAGGGGCCGAACTATGGCTACACCTTC
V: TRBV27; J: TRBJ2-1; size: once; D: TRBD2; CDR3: CASSRGVAGVAYNEQFF; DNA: TGTGCCAGCAGCCGTGGGGTAGCGGGAGTGGCCTACAATGAGCAGTTCTTC
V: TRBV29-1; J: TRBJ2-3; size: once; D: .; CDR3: CSVTWKQKGTDTQYF; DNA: TGCAGCGTTACCTGGAAACAAAAGGGGACAGATACGCAGTATTTT
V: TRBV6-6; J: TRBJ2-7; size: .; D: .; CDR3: CASSLPGLGYEQYF; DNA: TGTGCCAGCAGCCTCCCGGGGTTAGGGTACGAGCAGTACTTC
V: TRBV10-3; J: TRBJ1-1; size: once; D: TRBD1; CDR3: CAISGTTGANTEAFF; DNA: TGTGCCATCAGTGGGACGACAGGGGCGAACACTGAAGCTTTCTTT